This TCR beta chain emerged from a study of T cell responses to AZD1222 COVID-19 vaccine. Study-level findings and limits: No day 14 peak samples; only post-peak repertoires were characterized. Nearly half of the spike-specific TCRs reportedly recognize variant regions that carry no mutations. Spike-specific TCR breadth and depth were elevated following two AZD1222 doses.

The data were produced by immunoSEQ multiplex PCR, yet TCRdb's version contains in-frame clones alone and is incomplete. The sample contains some 100,000 clones, about 88% of which appear only once. CDR1 is LGHDT, CDR2 YNNKEL, per germline (reference sequence). Trimming pared 4 bases from V and 10 bases from J, leaving 8 bases between. The length of the CDR3 is 11 residues. Concerning this clone: As yet, its antigen is unknown.

The starting material was peripheral blood, obtained on day 0 of AZD1222 vaccination. V gene TRBV3-1 (or the pseudogene TRBV3-2) combines with J gene TRBJ2-1, with D hard to call. The sequence came from an adult in good health. CDR3 sequence reads: CASSREGEQFF. The DNA of the CDR3 is TGTGCCAGCAGCCGGGAAGGAGAGCAGTTCTTC.